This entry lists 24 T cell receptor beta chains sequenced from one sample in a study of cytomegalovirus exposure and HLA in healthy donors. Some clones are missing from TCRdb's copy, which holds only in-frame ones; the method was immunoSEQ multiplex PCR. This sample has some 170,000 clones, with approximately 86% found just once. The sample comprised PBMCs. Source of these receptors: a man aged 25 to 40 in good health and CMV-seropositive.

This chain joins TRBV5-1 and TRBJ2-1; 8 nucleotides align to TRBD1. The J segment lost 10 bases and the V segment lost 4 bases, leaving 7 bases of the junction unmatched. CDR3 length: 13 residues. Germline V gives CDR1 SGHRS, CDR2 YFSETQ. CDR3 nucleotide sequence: TGCGCCAGCAGCCTGCAGGGGGCAGGCGAGCAGTTCTTC. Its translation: CASSLQGAGEQFF.

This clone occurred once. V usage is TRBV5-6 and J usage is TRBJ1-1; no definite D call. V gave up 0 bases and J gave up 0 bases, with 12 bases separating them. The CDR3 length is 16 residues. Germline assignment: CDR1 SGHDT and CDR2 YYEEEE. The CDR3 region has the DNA TGTGCCAGCAGCTTGGAGTTCGGAAGAGTGAACACTGAAGCTTTCTTT. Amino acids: CASSLEFGRVNTEAFF.

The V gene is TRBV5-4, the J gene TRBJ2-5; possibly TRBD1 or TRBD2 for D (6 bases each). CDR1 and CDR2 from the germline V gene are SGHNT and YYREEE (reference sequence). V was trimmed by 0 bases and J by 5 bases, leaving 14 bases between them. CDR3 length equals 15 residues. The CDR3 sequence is CASSLDSGGGETQYF. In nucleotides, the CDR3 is TGTGCCAGCAGCTTGGATAGCGGAGGGGGGGAGACCCAGTACTTC.

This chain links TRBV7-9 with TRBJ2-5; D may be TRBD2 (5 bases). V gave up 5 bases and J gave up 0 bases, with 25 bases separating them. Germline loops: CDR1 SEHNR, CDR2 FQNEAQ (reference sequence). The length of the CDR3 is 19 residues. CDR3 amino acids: CASSPRPTGISQYQETQYF. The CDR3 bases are TGTGCCAGCAGCCCCCGGCCCACCGGGATTTCACAGTACCAAGAGACCCAGTACTTC. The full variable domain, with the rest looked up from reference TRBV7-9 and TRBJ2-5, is DTGVSQNPRHKITKRGQNVTFRCDPISEHNRLYWYRQTLGQGPEFLTYFQNEAQLEKSRLLSDRFSAERPKGSFSTLEIQRTEQGDSAMYLCASSPRPTGISQYQETQYFGPGTRLLVL.

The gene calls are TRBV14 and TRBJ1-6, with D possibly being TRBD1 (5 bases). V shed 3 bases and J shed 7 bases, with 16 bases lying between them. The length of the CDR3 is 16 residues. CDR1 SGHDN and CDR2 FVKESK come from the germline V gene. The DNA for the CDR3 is TGTGCCAGCAGCCATGGCCGCAGGGTTCCCAATTCACCCCTCCACTTT. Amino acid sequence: CASSHGRRVPNSPLHF.

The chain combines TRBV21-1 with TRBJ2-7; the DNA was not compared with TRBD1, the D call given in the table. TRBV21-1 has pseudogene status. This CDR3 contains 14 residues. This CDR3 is CASSNRGSTYEQYF. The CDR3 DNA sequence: TGTGCCAGCAGCAACAGGGGATCCACCTACGAGCAGTACTTC.

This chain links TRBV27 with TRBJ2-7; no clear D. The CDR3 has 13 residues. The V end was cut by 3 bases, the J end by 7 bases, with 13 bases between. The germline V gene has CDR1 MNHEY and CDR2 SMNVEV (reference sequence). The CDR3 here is CASSLDPAREQYF. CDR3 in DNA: TGTGCCAGCAGTTTGGACCCGGCGAGGGAGCAGTACTTC.

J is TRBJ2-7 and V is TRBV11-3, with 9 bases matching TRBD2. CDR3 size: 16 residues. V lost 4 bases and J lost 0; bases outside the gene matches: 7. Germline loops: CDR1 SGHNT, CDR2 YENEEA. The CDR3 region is CASSSWTSVNSYEQYF. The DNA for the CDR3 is TGTGCCAGCAGCTCCTGGACTAGCGTAAACTCCTACGAGCAGTACTTC. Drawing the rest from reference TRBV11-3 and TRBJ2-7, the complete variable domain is EAGVVQSPRYKIIEKKQPVAFWCNPISGHNTLYWYLQNLGQGPELLIRYENEEAVDDSQLPKDRFSAERLKGVDSTLKIQPAELGDSAVYLCASSSWTSVNSYEQYFGPGTRLTVT.

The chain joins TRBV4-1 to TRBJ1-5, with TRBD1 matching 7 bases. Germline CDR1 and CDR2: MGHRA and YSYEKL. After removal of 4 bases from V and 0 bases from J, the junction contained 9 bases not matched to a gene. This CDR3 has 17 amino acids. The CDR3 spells CASSRTGVGNSNQPQHF. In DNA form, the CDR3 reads TGCGCCAGCAGCCGAACAGGGGTTGGGAATAGCAATCAGCCCCAGCATTTT.

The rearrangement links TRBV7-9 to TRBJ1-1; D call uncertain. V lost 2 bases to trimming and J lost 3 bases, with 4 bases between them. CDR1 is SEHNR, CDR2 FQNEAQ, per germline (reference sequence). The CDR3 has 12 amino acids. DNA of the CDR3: TGTGCCAGCAGCTTAAGTCACACTGAAGCTTTCTTT. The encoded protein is CASSLSHTEAFF.

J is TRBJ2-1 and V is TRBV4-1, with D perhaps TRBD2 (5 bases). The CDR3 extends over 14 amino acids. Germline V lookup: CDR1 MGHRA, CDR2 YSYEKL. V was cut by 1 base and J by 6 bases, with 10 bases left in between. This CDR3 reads CASSQGLSINEQFF. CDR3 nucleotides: TGCGCCAGCAGCCAAGGACTAAGTATCAATGAGCAGTTCTTC.

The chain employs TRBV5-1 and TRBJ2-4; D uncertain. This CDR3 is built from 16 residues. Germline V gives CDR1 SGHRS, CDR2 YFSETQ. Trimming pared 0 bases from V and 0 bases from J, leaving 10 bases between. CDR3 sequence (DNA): TGCGCCAGCAGCTTGGGCTCTCTCCTAGCCAAAAACATTCAGTACTTC. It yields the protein CASSLGSLLAKNIQYF.

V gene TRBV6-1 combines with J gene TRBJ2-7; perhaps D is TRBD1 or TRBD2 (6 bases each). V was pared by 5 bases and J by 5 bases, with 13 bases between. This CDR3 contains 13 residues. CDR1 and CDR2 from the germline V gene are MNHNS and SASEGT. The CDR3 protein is CASSWRGSDEQYF. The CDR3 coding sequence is TGTGCCAGCAGTTGGAGGGGGAGCGACGAGCAGTACTTC.

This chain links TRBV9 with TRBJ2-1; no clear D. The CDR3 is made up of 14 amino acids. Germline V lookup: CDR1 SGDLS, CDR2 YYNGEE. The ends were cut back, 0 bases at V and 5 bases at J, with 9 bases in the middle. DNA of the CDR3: TGTGCCAGCAGCGTAGGCTACGGTAACAATGAGCAGTTCTTC. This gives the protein CASSVGYGNNEQFF.

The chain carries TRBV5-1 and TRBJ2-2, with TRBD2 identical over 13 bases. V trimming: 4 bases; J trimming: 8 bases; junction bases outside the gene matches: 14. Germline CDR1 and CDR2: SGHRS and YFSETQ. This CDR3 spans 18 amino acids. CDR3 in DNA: TGCGCCAGCAGCCCCGGCGACGGGACTAGCGGGGCCAAAGGGGAGCTGTTTTTT. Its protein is CASSPGDGTSGAKGELFF.

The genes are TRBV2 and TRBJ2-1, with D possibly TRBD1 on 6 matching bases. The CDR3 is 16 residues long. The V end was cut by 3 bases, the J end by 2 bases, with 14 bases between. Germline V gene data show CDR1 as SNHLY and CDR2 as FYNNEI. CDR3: CASSEIQGSPYNEQFF. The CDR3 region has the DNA TGTGCCAGCAGTGAGATCCAGGGGTCCCCCTACAATGAGCAGTTCTTC.

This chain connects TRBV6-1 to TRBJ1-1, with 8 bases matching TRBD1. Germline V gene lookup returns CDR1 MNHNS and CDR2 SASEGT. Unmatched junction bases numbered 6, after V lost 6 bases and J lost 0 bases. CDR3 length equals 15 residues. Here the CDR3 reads CASSKDRALNTEAFF. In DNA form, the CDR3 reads TGTGCCAGCAGCAAGGACAGGGCTCTGAACACTGAAGCTTTCTTT.

CDR3 loop: CASSSGWQDTQYF. The DNA of the CDR3 is TGTGCCAGCAGCTCGGGGTGGCAAGATACGCAGTATTTT. This chain uses TRBV9 with TRBJ2-3; perhaps TRBD2 as D (5 bases). CDR1 is SGDLS and CDR2 is YYNGEE in the germline V gene. This CDR3 region has 13 residues. V was pared by 4 bases and J by 5 bases, with 11 bases between.

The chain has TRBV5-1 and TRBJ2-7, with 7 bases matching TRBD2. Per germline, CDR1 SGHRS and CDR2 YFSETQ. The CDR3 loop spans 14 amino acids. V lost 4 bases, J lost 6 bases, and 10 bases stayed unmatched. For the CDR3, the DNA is TGCGCCAGCAGCCCACGGGGAGGGGTGGGCGAGCAGTACTTC. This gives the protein CASSPRGGVGEQYF.

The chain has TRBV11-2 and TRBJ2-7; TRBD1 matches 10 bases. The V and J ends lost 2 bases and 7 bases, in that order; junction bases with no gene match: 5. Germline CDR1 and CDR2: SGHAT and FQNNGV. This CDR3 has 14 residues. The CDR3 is CASSLLTGGGEQYF. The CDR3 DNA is TGTGCCAGCAGCTTATTGACAGGGGGCGGTGAGCAGTACTTC.

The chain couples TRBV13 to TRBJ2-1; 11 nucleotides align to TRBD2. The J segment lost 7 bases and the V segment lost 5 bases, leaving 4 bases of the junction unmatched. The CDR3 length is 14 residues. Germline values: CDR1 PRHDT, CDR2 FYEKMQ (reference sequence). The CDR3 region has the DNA TGTGCCAGCAGCCAGACTAGCGGGACGAATGAGCAGTTCTTC. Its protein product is CASSQTSGTNEQFF.

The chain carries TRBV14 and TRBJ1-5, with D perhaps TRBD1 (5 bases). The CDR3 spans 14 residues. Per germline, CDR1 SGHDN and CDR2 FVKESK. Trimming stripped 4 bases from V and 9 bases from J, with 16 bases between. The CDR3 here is CASSPAGWEGPQHF. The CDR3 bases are TGTGCCAGCAGCCCAGCAGGGTGGGAAGGGCCCCAGCATTTT.

CDR3 loop: CASSLPRQPYEQYF. The CDR3, as DNA: TGTGCCAGCAGTTTACCTAGACAGCCCTACGAGCAGTACTTC. This rearrangement joins TRBV28 to TRBJ2-7, with D maybe TRBD1 (5 bases). Germline values: CDR1 MDHEN, CDR2 SYDVKM. V was clipped by 2 bases and J by 2 bases, with 10 bases between them. The CDR3 totals 14 residues.

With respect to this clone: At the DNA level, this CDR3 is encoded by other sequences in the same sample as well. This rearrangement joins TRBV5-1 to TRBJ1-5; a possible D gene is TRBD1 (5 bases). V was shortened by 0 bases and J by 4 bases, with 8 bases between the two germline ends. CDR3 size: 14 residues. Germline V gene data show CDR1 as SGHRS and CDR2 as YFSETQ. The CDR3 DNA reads TGCGCCAGCAGCTTGGAGGCAGGGAATCAGCCCCAGCATTTT. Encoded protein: CASSLEAGNQPQHF.